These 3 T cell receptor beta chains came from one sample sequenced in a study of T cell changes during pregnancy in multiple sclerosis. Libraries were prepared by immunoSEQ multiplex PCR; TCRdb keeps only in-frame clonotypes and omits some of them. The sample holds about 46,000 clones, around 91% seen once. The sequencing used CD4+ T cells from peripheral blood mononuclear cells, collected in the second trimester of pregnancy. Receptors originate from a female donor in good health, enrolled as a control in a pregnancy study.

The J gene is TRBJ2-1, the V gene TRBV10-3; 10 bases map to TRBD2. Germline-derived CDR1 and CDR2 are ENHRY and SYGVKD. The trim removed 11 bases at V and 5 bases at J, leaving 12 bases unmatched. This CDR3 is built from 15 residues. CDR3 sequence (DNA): TGTGCCTCCACTCCGAGCGGGGGGGATCACAATGAGCAGTTCTTC. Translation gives CASTPSGGDHNEQFF.

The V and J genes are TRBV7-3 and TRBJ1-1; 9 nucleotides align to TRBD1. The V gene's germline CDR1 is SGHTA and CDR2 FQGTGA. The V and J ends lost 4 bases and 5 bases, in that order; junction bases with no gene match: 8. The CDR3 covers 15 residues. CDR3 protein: CASSSQGQGNTEAFF. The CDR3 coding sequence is TGTGCCAGCAGCTCCCAGGGACAGGGAAATACTGAAGCTTTCTTT.

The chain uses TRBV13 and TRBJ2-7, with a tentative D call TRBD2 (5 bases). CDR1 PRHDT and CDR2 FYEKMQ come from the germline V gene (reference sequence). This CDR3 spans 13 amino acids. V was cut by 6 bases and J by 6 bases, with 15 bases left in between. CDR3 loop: CASSPRRTGEQYF. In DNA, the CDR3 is TGTGCCAGCAGTCCGAGACGGACTGGCGAGCAGTACTTC. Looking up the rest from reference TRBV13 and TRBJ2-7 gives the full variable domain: AAGVIQSPRHLIKEKRETATLKCYPIPRHDTVYWYQQGPGQDPQFLISFYEKMQSDKGSIPDRFSAQQFSDYHSELNMSSLELGDSALYFCASSPRRTGEQYFGPGTRLTVT.